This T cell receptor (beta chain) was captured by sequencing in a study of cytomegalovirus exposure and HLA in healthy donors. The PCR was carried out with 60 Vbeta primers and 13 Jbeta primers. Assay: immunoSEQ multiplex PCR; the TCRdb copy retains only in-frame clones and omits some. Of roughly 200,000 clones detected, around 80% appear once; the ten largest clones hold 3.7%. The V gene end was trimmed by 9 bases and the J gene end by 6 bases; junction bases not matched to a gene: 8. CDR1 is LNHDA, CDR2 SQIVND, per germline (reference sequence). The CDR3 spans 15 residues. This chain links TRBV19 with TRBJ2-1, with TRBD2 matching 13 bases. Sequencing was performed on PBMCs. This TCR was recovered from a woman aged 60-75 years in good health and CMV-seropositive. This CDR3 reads CASKGLAGVGNEQFF. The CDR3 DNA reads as TGTGCCAGCAAAGGACTAGCGGGAGTGGGCAATGAGCAGTTCTTC.